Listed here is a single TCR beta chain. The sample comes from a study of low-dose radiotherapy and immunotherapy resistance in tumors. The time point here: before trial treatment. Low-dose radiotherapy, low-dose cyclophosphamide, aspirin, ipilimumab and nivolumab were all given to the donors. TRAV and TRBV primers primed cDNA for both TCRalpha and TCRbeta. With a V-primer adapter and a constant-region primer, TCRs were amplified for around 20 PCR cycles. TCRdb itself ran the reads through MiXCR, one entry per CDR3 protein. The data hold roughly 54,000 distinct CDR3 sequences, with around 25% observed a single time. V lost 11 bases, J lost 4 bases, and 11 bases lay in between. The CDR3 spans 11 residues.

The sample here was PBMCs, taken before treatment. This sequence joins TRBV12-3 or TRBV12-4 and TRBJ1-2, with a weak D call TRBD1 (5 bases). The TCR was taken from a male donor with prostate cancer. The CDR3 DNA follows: TGTGCCGTGGGGCTGGGCTATGGCTACACCTTC. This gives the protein CAVGLGYGYTF.